This T cell receptor (beta chain) was found in a study of blood T cell repertoires in COVID-19. Study-wide background: From T cells, B-cell-depleted T cells, or PBMCs came the material, which was cDNA or gDNA.

Germline V gene sequence: CDR1 SQVTM, CDR2 ANQGSEA. The V end was cut by 3 bases, the J end by 4 bases, with 15 bases between. The CDR3 length is 15 residues. Assay: immunoSEQ multiplex PCR; the TCRdb copy retains only in-frame clones and omits some. The sample lists about 130,000 clones; around 83% were seen once. This clonotype was obtained from a woman aged 50 to 60 with acute or convalescent COVID-19. The chain carries TRBV29-1 and TRBJ2-2, with D possibly being TRBD1 (6 bases). Sequenced material: peripheral blood. In DNA, the CDR3 is TGCAGCGTTGACCTACAGACAGGAGCCACCGGGGAGCTGTTTTTT. Translating gives CSVDLQTGATGELFF.